The 30 T cell receptor beta chains presented below share a single source sample, sequenced in a study of blood T cell repertoires in COVID-19. Generated by immunoSEQ multiplex PCR, the TCRdb table keeps only in-frame clones and is missing some. The sample has around 300,000 clones, about 90% seen once; the top ten hold 1.5% to 2%. Sequencing input: PBMCs or T cells enriched from blood (not recorded which). Receptor source: a young woman with acute COVID-19.

The CDR3: CASSLQGLNQPQHF. The DNA for the CDR3 is TGTGCCAGCAGCTTACAGGGGTTGAATCAGCCCCAGCATTTT. This chain joins TRBV7-2 and TRBJ1-5; tentatively, D is TRBD1 (6 bases). The CDR3 is 14 residues long. Per germline, CDR1 SGHTA and CDR2 FQGNSA. V was clipped by 2 bases and J by 4 bases, with 9 bases between them.

The chain recombines TRBV4-1 with TRBJ2-1, with D possibly matching TRBD2 (7 bases). Deletions cut 6 bases from V and 0 bases from J, with 21 bases between. CDR1 MGHRA and CDR2 YSYEKL come from the germline V gene. The CDR3 is 18 residues long. The chain's CDR3 is CASSPGLGGVGSYNEQFF. In nucleotides, the CDR3 is TGCGCCAGCAGTCCAGGACTAGGGGGGGTGGGCTCCTACAATGAGCAGTTCTTC.

The chain employs TRBV6-6 and TRBJ2-5; D ambiguous. Germline assignment: CDR1 MNHNY and CDR2 SVGAGI (reference sequence). V was clipped by 0 bases and J by 1 base, with 6 bases between them. This CDR3 is built from 14 residues. The CDR3 bases are TGTGCCAGCAGTTACTCGGGCAGCCAAGAGACCCAGTACTTC. Its translation: CASSYSGSQETQYF.

This clone was picked up a small number of times. This chain joins TRBV4-3 and TRBJ2-1, with 8 bases matching TRBD2. The CDR3 covers 15 residues. Looked up from germline, CDR1 is LGHNA and CDR2 is YSLEER. Trimming cost V 4 bases and J 4 bases; bases outside gene matches: 6. The DNA of the CDR3 is TGCGCCAGCAGCCCCGGGGGGGGTACGTACAATGAGCAGTTCTTC. Its translation: CASSPGGGTYNEQFF.

The chain is built from TRBV5-4 and TRBJ2-3; D gene ambiguous. Trimming left V 0 bases short and J 7 bases short, with 6 bases between. Germline CDR1 reads SGHNT; CDR2 reads YYREEE (reference sequence). There are 12 residues in the CDR3. The chain's CDR3 is CASSLVGYTQYF. The CDR3 DNA sequence: TGTGCCAGCAGCTTGGTCGGGTATACGCAGTATTTT.

This chain joins TRBV19 and TRBJ2-5; a weak D match, TRBD2 (6 bases). Germline V gives CDR1 LNHDA, CDR2 SQIVND (reference sequence). The CDR3 totals 14 residues. V gave up 10 bases and J gave up 1 base, with 16 bases separating them. The CDR3 reads CATFRHGGQETQYF. CDR3 in DNA: TGTGCCACCTTCAGACACGGGGGCCAAGAGACCCAGTACTTC.

This chain links TRBV30 with TRBJ1-6, with D possibly being TRBD1 (5 bases). Germline assignment: CDR1 GTSNPN and CDR2 SVGIG (reference sequence). The CDR3 spans 14 residues. Deletions cut 4 bases from V and 8 bases from J, with 15 bases between. Written as DNA, the CDR3 is TGTGCCTGGAATCCAGGGTATTTGGATTCACCCCTCCACTTT. The encoded protein is CAWNPGYLDSPLHF.

Concerning this clone: One end of the junction fails to match germline, which may point to a read error. The chain links TRBV19 to TRBJ1-2, with 9 bases matching TRBD1. The CDR3 is made up of 12 amino acids. The V gene's germline CDR1 is LNHDA and CDR2 SQIVND (reference sequence). The CDR3 protein is CASSTRDRDPHF. The CDR3 DNA is TGTGCCAGTAGTACCCGGGACAGGGACCCCCACTTC. The full variable domain, in which reference TRBV19 and TRBJ1-2 provide the parts outside the CDR3, is DGGITQSPKYLFRKEGQNVTLSCEQNLNHDAMYWYRQDPGQGLRLIYYSQIVNDFQKGDIAEGYSVSREKKESFPLTVTSAQKNPTAFYLCASSTRDRDPHFGSGTRLTVV.

V and J are TRBV7-2 and TRBJ1-4, with TRBD1 as a possible D gene (6 bases). The V and J ends lost 3 bases and 3 bases respectively, with 11 bases between them. Germline loops: CDR1 SGHTA, CDR2 FQGNSA. The CDR3 spans 15 residues. The CDR3 loop is CASSLNRVSNEKLFF. The CDR3 DNA is TGTGCCAGCAGCTTGAACAGGGTTTCTAATGAAAAACTGTTTTTT.

The gene calls are TRBV23-1 and TRBJ2-2; TRBD1 matches 8 bases. TRBV23-1 belongs to the ORF category, with a function that is uncertain. Trimming at V came to 6 bases and at J to 0 bases, leaving 3 bases not matched to a gene. CDR3 size: 15 residues. The DNA for the CDR3 is TGCGCCAGCAGGGACAGGGCCGCGAACACCGGGGAGCTGTTTTTT. Protein: CASRDRAANTGELFF.

The rearrangement links TRBV3-1 (or the pseudogene TRBV3-2) to TRBJ2-5, with TRBD1 matching over 9 bases. Germline CDR1 and CDR2: LGHDT and YNNKEL (reference sequence). The V gene end was trimmed by 3 bases and the J gene end by 5 bases; junction bases not matched to a gene: 4. The CDR3 has 14 residues. DNA of the CDR3: TGTGCCAGCAGCCATTTGGGGACAGGGGAGACCCAGTACTTC. It codes for CASSHLGTGETQYF.

The CDR3, as DNA: TGTGCCAGCAGCACCTCCGGACAGTTCACTGAAGCTTTCTTT. It encodes CASSTSGQFTEAFF. The chain joins TRBV7-2 to TRBJ1-1; a weak D match, TRBD1 (6 bases). V shed 5 bases and J shed 4 bases, with 14 bases lying between them. The CDR3 contains 14 residues. Germline V lookup: CDR1 SGHTA, CDR2 FQGNSA.

The chain employs TRBV25-1 and TRBJ1-4; 9 bases map to TRBD1. Germline loops: CDR1 MGHDK, CDR2 SYGVNS. V dropped 6 bases and J dropped 8; count of bases not matched to a gene: 7. This CDR3 is 14 amino acids long. CDR3 nucleotides: TGTGCCAGCAGCACCGGGACAGGGAGGGAAAAACTGTTTTTT. As protein: CASSTGTGREKLFF.

The gene calls are TRBV3-1 (or the pseudogene TRBV3-2) and TRBJ2-3, with 9 bases lining up with TRBD1. The CDR3 sequence is 20 residues long. Germline V CDR1 and CDR2: LGHDT, YNNKEL (reference sequence). V dropped 5 bases and J dropped 5; count of bases not matched to a gene: 23. CDR3 in amino acids: CASSDQIGTGIGAKRDTQYF. The DNA for the CDR3 is TGTGCCAGCAGCGACCAAATAGGGACAGGGATCGGCGCAAAAAGAGATACGCAGTATTTT.

V is TRBV27 and J is TRBJ2-5, with 10 bases lining up with TRBD2. The CDR3 has 17 residues. The ends lost 4 bases at V and 2 bases at J; junction bases unmatched: 10. Germline CDR1 reads MNHEY; CDR2 reads SMNVEV (reference sequence). As DNA, the CDR3 is TGTGCCAGCAGTTCACTATTGCCTAGCGGGAGTCAAGAGACCCAGTACTTC. It specifies CASSSLLPSGSQETQYF.

V usage is TRBV5-1 and J usage is TRBJ2-1; 10 nucleotides match TRBD2. With 7 bases clipped from V and 2 bases from J, the junction kept 3 bases outside the gene matches. The CDR3 has 14 residues. Germline V lookup: CDR1 SGHRS, CDR2 YFSETQ. CDR3 loop: CASRTSGPYNEQFF. CDR3 in DNA: TGCGCCAGCCGGACTAGCGGCCCCTACAATGAGCAGTTCTTC. The full variable domain, its missing parts supplied by reference TRBV5-1 and TRBJ2-1, is KAGVTQTPRYLIKTRGQQVTLSCSPISGHRSVSWYQQTPGQGLQFLFEYFSETQRNKGNFPGRFSGRQFSNSRSEMNVSTLELGDSALYLCASRTSGPYNEQFFGPGTRLTVL.

This clone was recorded only once. The chain is built from TRBV18 and TRBJ2-1; 7 bases fit TRBD2. The J segment lost 7 bases and the V segment lost 2 bases, leaving 8 bases of the junction unmatched. CDR1 and CDR2 (germline): KGHSH, LQKENI. The CDR3 contains 15 residues. In DNA, the CDR3 is TGTGCCAGCTCACCAGATCTAGCGGAGGGTAATGAGCAGTTCTTC. This encodes CASSPDLAEGNEQFF.

The V call is TRBV5-4, the J call TRBJ1-2; 9 bases line up with TRBD1. The germline CDR1 and CDR2 sequences are SGHNT and YYREEE (reference sequence). CDR3 length: 15 amino acids. Germline trimming cut 3 bases from V and 7 bases from J; bases unmatched to any gene: 10. CDR3 loop: CASSWGQGGSGGYTF. CDR3 nucleotide sequence: TGTGCCAGCAGCTGGGGACAGGGAGGTTCGGGTGGCTACACCTTC.

This chain's CDR3 is CASSEMGSQPQHF. CDR3 DNA sequence: TGTGCCAGCAGCGAAATGGGGAGTCAGCCCCAGCATTTT. The J gene is TRBJ1-5, the V gene TRBV12-3 or TRBV12-4; D ambiguous. V lost 6 bases and J 6 bases, leaving 12 bases between the germline ends. The CDR3 extends over 13 amino acids.

The genes are TRBV7-8 and TRBJ2-5; a weak D match, TRBD2 (6 bases). The V end was cut by 4 bases, the J end by 0 bases, with 12 bases between. There are 15 residues in the CDR3. Germline CDR1 reads SGHVS; CDR2 reads FQNEAQ. The CDR3 DNA sequence: TGTGCCAGCAGCTCATTGGGACTTTACCAAGAGACCCAGTACTTC. Translating it yields CASSSLGLYQETQYF.

This chain joins TRBV9 and TRBJ2-1; TRBD2 might be the D (6 bases). The CDR3 has 17 residues. Germline V gene sequence: CDR1 SGDLS, CDR2 YYNGEE. Trimming pared 0 bases from V and 1 base from J, leaving 14 bases between. The CDR3 region is CASSVEEVGGSYNEQFF. The CDR3 DNA is TGTGCCAGCAGCGTAGAGGAGGTTGGGGGGTCCTACAATGAGCAGTTCTTC. The entire variable domain, with the rest obtained from reference TRBV9 and TRBJ2-1, is as follows: DSGVTQTPKHLITATGQRVTLRCSPRSGDLSVYWYQQSLDQGLQFLIQYYNGEERAKGNILERFSAQQFPDLHSELNLSSLELGDSALYFCASSVEEVGGSYNEQFFGPGTRLTVL.

V and J are TRBV7-8 and TRBJ1-5; D unclear. Deletions cut 4 bases from V and 6 bases from J, with 19 bases between. Germline V gene lookup returns CDR1 SGHVS and CDR2 FQNEAQ. The CDR3 is made up of 16 amino acids. The CDR3 loop reads CASSSYGEGFVQPQHF. The CDR3 nucleotides read TGTGCCAGCAGCTCTTACGGGGAAGGGTTTGTTCAGCCCCAGCATTTT.

The chain combines TRBV19 with TRBJ1-1; TRBD1 might be the D (6 bases). In germline, CDR1 is LNHDA, CDR2 SQIVND (reference sequence). The CDR3 has 14 residues. The V gene lost 9 bases and the J gene lost 5 bases, with 19 bases spanning the gap. CDR3 amino acids: CASKRLTGGTEAFF. The DNA of the CDR3 is TGTGCCAGCAAACGCCTGACAGGCGGGACTGAAGCTTTCTTT.

The rearrangement links TRBV19 to TRBJ2-5; 7 positions match TRBD1. There are 15 residues in the CDR3. CDR1 is LNHDA, CDR2 SQIVND, per germline (reference sequence). The J segment lost 2 bases and the V segment lost 6 bases, leaving 9 bases of the junction unmatched. The CDR3 DNA follows: TGTGCCAGTAGGGTCCGGGACAGCCCTCAAGAGACCCAGTACTTC. Residues: CASRVRDSPQETQYF.

The chain uses TRBV6-2 or TRBV6-3 and TRBJ2-2; 16 bases fit TRBD2. This CDR3 is built from 18 residues. J lost 4 bases, V lost 3 bases, and 5 bases had no gene match. Germline lookup yields CDR1 MNHEY and CDR2 SVGEGT. DNA for the CDR3: TGTGCCAGCAGTTATGGGACTAGCGGGAGGGCCGTCACCGGGGAGCTGTTTTTT. This sequence encodes CASSYGTSGRAVTGELFF.

The V call is TRBV10-1, the J call TRBJ2-2; no definite D call. In germline, CDR1 is WNHNN, CDR2 SYGVQD (reference sequence). The CDR3 sequence is 12 residues long. Trimming took off 5 bases at V and 7 bases at J, with 8 bases between the two ends. The CDR3 DNA reads as TGCGCCAGCAGTAAGGAGAGCGGGGAGCTGTTTTTT. The encoded protein is CASSKESGELFF.

The V and J genes are TRBV10-3 and TRBJ2-1, with 10 bases fitting TRBD2. Per germline, CDR1 ENHRY and CDR2 SYGVKD. This CDR3 has 17 amino acids. With V trimmed by 4 bases and J by 1 base, 7 bases remained unmatched. CDR3 bases: TGTGCCATCAGTGTAGGGCTAGCGGGGGTATCCTACAATGAGCAGTTCTTC. Its translation is CAISVGLAGVSYNEQFF.

The chain has TRBV5-1 and TRBJ2-3; the D gene is possibly TRBD2 (6 bases). Germline lookup yields CDR1 SGHRS and CDR2 YFSETQ. The CDR3 is 14 amino acids. Trimming pared 4 bases from V and 2 bases from J, leaving 11 bases between. The CDR3 DNA follows: TGCGCCAGCAGCCCCGGGACTTACACAGATACGCAGTATTTT. Translated, it gives CASSPGTYTDTQYF.

The chain couples TRBV30 to TRBJ2-7, with 8 positions matching TRBD2. Trimming cost V 1 base and J 6 bases; bases outside gene matches: 8. Germline V lookup: CDR1 GTSNPN, CDR2 SVGIG (reference sequence). This CDR3 comprises 14 residues. The chain's CDR3 is CAWSGGTSLGEQYF. CDR3 coding DNA: TGTGCCTGGAGTGGGGGGACTAGTTTGGGCGAGCAGTACTTC.

V and J are TRBV21-1 and TRBJ2-3; TRBD2 is the table's D call, not checked against the DNA. TRBV21-1 is given as a pseudogene. The CDR3 totals 17 residues. The CDR3 loop is CASRKSLLAGVADTQYF. DNA of the CDR3: TGTGCCAGCCGTAAGAGCTTACTAGCGGGAGTCGCAGATACGCAGTATTTT.